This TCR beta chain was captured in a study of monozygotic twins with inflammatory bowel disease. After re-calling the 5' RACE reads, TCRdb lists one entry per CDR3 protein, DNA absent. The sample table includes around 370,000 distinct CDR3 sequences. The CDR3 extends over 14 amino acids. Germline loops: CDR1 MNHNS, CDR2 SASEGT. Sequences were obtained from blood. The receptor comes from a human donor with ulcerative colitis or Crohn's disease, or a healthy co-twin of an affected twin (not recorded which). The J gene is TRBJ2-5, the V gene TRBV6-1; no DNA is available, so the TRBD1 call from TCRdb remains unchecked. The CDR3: CASNRDRDQETQYF.